This T cell receptor beta chain was retrieved from a study of T cells in Graves' hyperthyroidism and ophthalmopathy. Study at large: Prior to any treatment, at the point of initial diagnosis, peripheral blood was collected.

TCR beta CDR3 regions were amplified from RNA. Carried out on the TCR CDR3, a first-round RT-PCR used the HTBI primer set. TCRdb called the multiplex PCR reads again in MiXCR, with one record for every CDR3 protein. The table lists some 300,000 distinct CDR3 sequences, roughly 19% of them singletons. Clinical symptoms, serum thyroxine, TRAb, thyroid ultrasound and orbital computed tomography established diagnosis. This CDR3 contains 15 residues. V lost 5 bases and J lost 1, with 14 bases in between. CDR1 and CDR2 (germline): MDHEN, SYDVKM. This clonotype was picked up many times. This chain uses TRBV28 with TRBJ1-1; D might be TRBD1 (5 bases). This receptor was identified in a man between 45 and 60 years old with Graves' ophthalmopathy. Sequenced sample: blood. The CDR3 loop is CASSGTGPSNTEAFF. CDR3 DNA: TGTGCCAGCAGTGGAACGGGACCCTCGAACACTGAAGCTTTCTTT.